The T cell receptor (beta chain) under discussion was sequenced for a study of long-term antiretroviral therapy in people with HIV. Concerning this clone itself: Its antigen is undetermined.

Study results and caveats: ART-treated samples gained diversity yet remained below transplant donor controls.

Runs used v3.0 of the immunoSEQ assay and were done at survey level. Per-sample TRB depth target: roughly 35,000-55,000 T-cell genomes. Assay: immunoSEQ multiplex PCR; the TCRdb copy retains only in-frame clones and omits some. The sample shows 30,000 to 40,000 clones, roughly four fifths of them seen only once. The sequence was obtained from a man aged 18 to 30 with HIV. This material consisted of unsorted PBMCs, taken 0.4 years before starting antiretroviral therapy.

CDR3 in amino acids: CASSPTGDRVETQYF. DNA for the CDR3: TGCGCCAGCAGCCCGACAGGGGATCGGGTGGAGACCCAGTACTTC. The chain uses TRBV5-1 and TRBJ2-5, with TRBD1 identical over 8 bases. The CDR3 covers 15 residues. Germline V CDR1 and CDR2: SGHRS, YFSETQ. The V and J ends lost 4 bases and 5 bases, in that order; junction bases with no gene match: 10.